Listed below are T cell receptor beta chains from one sample, sequenced in a study of shared clonotypes between healthy human individuals. The protocol was immunoSEQ multiplex PCR, while the TCRdb copy is restricted to in-frame clones and leaves out a portion. The profile covers 2.5 million or so clones, with approximately 92% appearing a single time and around 0.14% taken by the ten largest. Sequenced input: naive CD4+ T cells sorted from blood. These TCRs come from a man younger than 30 in good health. CDR3s include the opening cysteine and the closing phenylalanine or tryptophan. D genes are given only for firm matches. A row's size may be missing; if present it is once, few, many or a size class.

TRBV18,16,-,-,TRBJ2-3,TGTGCCAGCTCACCCTACGGTACAGGGATCACAGATACGCAGTATTTT,CASSPYGTGITDTQYF
TRBV30,15,few,-,TRBJ1-5,TGTGCCTGGAGTCAGAGGTCCAGGGATACTCAGCCCCAGCATTTT,CAWSQRSRDTQPQHF
TRBV10-3,17,-,-,TRBJ1-6,TGTGCCATCAGTCCTGACGACTACGACACCTATAATTCACCCCTCCACTTT,CAISPDDYDTYNSPLHF
TRBV18,13,-,-,TRBJ1-1,TGTGCCAGCTCACGAGAAGAGAACACTGAAGCTTTCTTT,CASSREENTEAFF
TRBV28,16,-,TRBD2,TRBJ2-7,TGTGCCAGCAGTCTCGGCGGGGGAGGGTTCTCCTACGAGCAGTACTTC,CASSLGGGGFSYEQYF
TRBV18,17,-,-,TRBJ2-1,TGTGCCAGCTCACCCCAGGAGGGGCCGAGGTCCCCAGAAGAGCAGTTCTTC,CASSPQEGPRSPEEQFF
TRBV5-5,14,-,TRBD1,TRBJ1-4,TGTGCCAGCAGCTTGCAGGGGGTGAATGAAAAACTGTTTTTT,CASSLQGVNEKLFF
TRBV10-3,15,-,-,TRBJ2-7,TGTGCCATCAGTGAAAACCCCGGGACATCCTACGAGCAGTACTTC,CAISENPGTSYEQYF
TRBV2,14,-,-,TRBJ2-5,TGTGCCAGCAGTGATGTCGGGTACCAAGAGACCCAGTACTTC,CASSDVGYQETQYF
TRBV7-2,13,-,TRBD2,TRBJ2-3,TGTGCCAGCAGCTGGCCGGGGGGAGATACGCAGTATTTT,CASSWPGGDTQYF
TRBV7-2,17,-,-,TRBJ2-2,TGTGCCAGCAGCTCCGAGAACATGGTTCTAGGGTCCGGGGAGCTGTTTTTT,CASSSENMVLGSGELFF
TRBV5-1,16,-,-,TRBJ1-1,TGCGCCAGCAGCTTGGGTGTCCGGGGCGCGAACACTGAAGCTTTCTTT,CASSLGVRGANTEAFF
TRBV6-1,17,-,-,TRBJ1-2,TGTGCCAGCAGTGCAGACTTAGTGGGTAGGACGGACTATGGCTACACCTTC,CASSADLVGRTDYGYTF
TRBV5-1,15,-,-,TRBJ2-1,TGCGCCAGCAGCTTGGCAGTCAACTCGTACAATGAGCAGTTCTTC,CASSLAVNSYNEQFF
TRBV19,14,-,-,TRBJ2-1,TGTGCCAGTAGTACTGCAAGCGGGCTCAATGAGCAGTTCTTC,CASSTASGLNEQFF
TRBV5-1,15,-,-,TRBJ2-7,TGCGCCAGCAGCTCCGACGGTTCCGGTTCCTACGAGCAGTACTTC,CASSSDGSGSYEQYF
TRBV11-2,16,-,-,TRBJ2-1,TGTGCCAGCAGCTCATCCTTGGGGGGCTCCTACAATGAGCAGTTCTTC,CASSSSLGGSYNEQFF
TRBV10-1,14,-,-,TRBJ2-7,TGCGCCAGCAGTGTAAAAGCGGGCCCCTACGAGCAGTACTTC,CASSVKAGPYEQYF
TRBV7-9,16,-,TRBD1,TRBJ2-1,TGTGCCAGCAGCCAATGGACAGGAAGCTCCTACAATGAGCAGTTCTTC,CASSQWTGSSYNEQFF
TRBV7-9,17,-,-,TRBJ1-1,TGTGCCAGCAGCTTCAGATCATCCTACAGGGTCGGGACTGAAGCTTTCTTT,CASSFRSSYRVGTEAFF
TRBV5-1,19,-,TRBD1,TRBJ1-5,TGCGCCAGCAGCTTGGCCCCAATCCGGGACAGCCCGAACAATCAGCCCCAGCATTTT,CASSLAPIRDSPNNQPQHF
TRBV9,13,-,-,TRBJ2-5,TGTGCCAGCAGCGCCTCCCCCCAAGAGACCCAGTACTTC,CASSASPQETQYF
TRBV28,15,-,TRBD1,TRBJ2-1,TGTGCCAGCAGTCACGACAGGGGCCCATACAATGAGCAGTTCTTC,CASSHDRGPYNEQFF
TRBV12-5,14,-,-,TRBJ2-1,TGTGCTAGTGGTTTGGGGCAGGGCCGTAATGAGCAGTTCTTC,CASGLGQGRNEQFF
TRBV7-2,15,-,-,TRBJ2-7,TGTGCCAGCAGCTTAGGGGGCAGGGAGACGTACGAGCAGTACTTC,CASSLGGRETYEQYF
TRBV2,17,once,TRBD1,TRBJ2-6,TGTGCCAGCAGTAGGGATACAGGGGCCTCTGGGGCCAACGTCCTGACTTTC,CASSRDTGASGANVLTF
TRBV19,11,-,-,TRBJ1-3,TGTGCCAGTATCGGCGGAAACACCATATATTTT,CASIGGNTIYF
TRBV19,15,-,-,TRBJ2-7,TGTGCCAGTAGTATCCAGGCAGGGCGAACCTACGAGCAGTACTTC,CASSIQAGRTYEQYF
TRBV2,14,-,TRBD1,TRBJ1-5,TGTGCCAGTGGACAGGCCTCAACCAATCAGCCCCAGCATTTT,CASGQASTNQPQHF
TRBV2,14,-,-,TRBJ1-5,TGTGCCAGCAGTGAGGGTGGGTTCAATCAGCCCCAGCATTTT,CASSEGGFNQPQHF
TRBV28,15,-,TRBD2,TRBJ2-7,TGTGCCAGCAGTTCCCCCGGGGGGAGCTCCTACGAGCAGTACTTC,CASSSPGGSSYEQYF
TRBV30,12,-,-,TRBJ2-3,TGTGCCGCGAAGTGGCGCACAGATACGCAGTATTTT,CAAKWRTDTQYF
TRBV5-1,12,-,-,TRBJ2-2,TGCGCCAGCAGCTTGGACGGCGGGGAGCTGTTTTTT,CASSLDGGELFF
TRBV5-5,15,-,TRBD2,TRBJ2-7,TGTGCCAGCAGCGAGGGACTAGCGGAGTTCTACGAGCAGTACTTC,CASSEGLAEFYEQYF
TRBV29-1,13,-,-,TRBJ2-2,TGCAGCGTTGGTTACAGCTACACCGGGGAGCTGTTTTTT,CSVGYSYTGELFF
TRBV30,15,-,TRBD1,TRBJ2-7,TGTGCCTGGAGGGCCGGGACAGGGAGCGCCTACGAGCAGTACTTC,CAWRAGTGSAYEQYF
TRBV6-5,14,-,TRBD1,TRBJ1-1,TGTGCCAGCAGTTCCGGACAGGGACACACTGAAGCTTTCTTT,CASSSGQGHTEAFF
TRBV6-1,13,-,-,TRBJ2-7,TGTGCCAGCCTTCCGGCGGTTGGTGGCGAGCAGTACTTC,CASLPAVGGEQYF
TRBV11-2,15,-,-,TRBJ1-4,TGTGCCAGCAGCTTAGACGGTCTTTTTAATGAAAAACTGTTTTTT,CASSLDGLFNEKLFF
TRBV5-1,17,-,TRBD1,TRBJ2-4,TGCGCCAGCAGCCGGACAGGGGTCGAGCTAGCCAAAAACATTCAGTACTTC,CASSRTGVELAKNIQYF
TRBV28,15,-,TRBD2,TRBJ2-2,TGTGCCAGTGTACTAGCGGGGCCGAACACCGGGGAGCTGTTTTTT,CASVLAGPNTGELFF
TRBV7-2,17,-,TRBD2,TRBJ2-2,TGTGCCAGCAGCTTAGGACTTATGGCGGGGGGACACGGGGAGCTGTTTTTT,CASSLGLMAGGHGELFF
TRBV28,12,once,-,TRBJ1-2,TGTGCCAGCAGCCAATCCTCGACTAGCTACACCTTC,CASSQSSTSYTF
TRBV6-6,14,-,TRBD1,TRBJ1-3,TGTGCCAGCCAGACAGGGACCTCTGGAAACACCATATATTTT,CASQTGTSGNTIYF
TRBV2,15,-,-,TRBJ2-1,TGTGCCAGCAGGAAAGGGGGGAGCTCCTACAATGAGCAGTTCTTC,CASRKGGSSYNEQFF